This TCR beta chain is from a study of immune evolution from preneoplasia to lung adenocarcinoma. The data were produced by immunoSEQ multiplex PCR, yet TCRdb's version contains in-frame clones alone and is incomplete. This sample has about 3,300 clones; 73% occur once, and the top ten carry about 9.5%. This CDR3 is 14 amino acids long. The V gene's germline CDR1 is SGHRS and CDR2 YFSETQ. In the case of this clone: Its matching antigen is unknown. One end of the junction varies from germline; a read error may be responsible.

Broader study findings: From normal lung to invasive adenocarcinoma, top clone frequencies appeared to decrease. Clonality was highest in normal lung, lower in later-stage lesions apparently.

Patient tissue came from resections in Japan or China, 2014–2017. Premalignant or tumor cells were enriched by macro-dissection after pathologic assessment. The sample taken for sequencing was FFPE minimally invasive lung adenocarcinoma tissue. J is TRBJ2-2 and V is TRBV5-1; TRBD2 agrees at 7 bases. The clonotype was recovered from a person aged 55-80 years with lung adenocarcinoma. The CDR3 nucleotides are TGCGCCAGCAGCTTCGAACTAGCGACCGGGGAACTGTTTTTT. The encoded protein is CASSFELATGELFF.